These 22 T cell receptor beta chains share one sample of origin, sequenced in a study of cytomegalovirus exposure and HLA in healthy donors. Primers for the PCR totalled 60 Vbeta and 13 Jbeta. Sequencing used immunoSEQ multiplex PCR; TCRdb keeps in-frame clones, though not all of them. The sample consists of about 140,000 clones, 80% of them appearing once. Input material: PBMCs. The origin of the receptors is a male donor in good health and CMV-seronegative.

The chain uses TRBV11-2 and TRBJ2-5, with a possible D match to TRBD2 (5 bases). Germline CDR1 is SGHAT and CDR2 is FQNNGV. The CDR3 length is 15 residues. V lost 5 bases to trimming and J lost 3 bases, with 16 bases between them. CDR3 nucleotide sequence: TGTGCCAGCAGCCCAGTCGAGGGCAGCGAAGAGACCCAGTACTTC. Protein product: CASSPVEGSEETQYF.

This rearrangement joins TRBV5-6 to TRBJ1-3; TRBD1 might be the D (5 bases). This CDR3 has 14 residues. Trimming left V 2 bases short and J 2 bases short, with 8 bases between. In germline, CDR1 is SGHDT, CDR2 YYEEEE. CDR3 sequence (DNA): TGTGCCAGCAGCTTCCCGGGGGCTGGAAACACCATATATTTT. Amino acid sequence: CASSFPGAGNTIYF.

Details on this clone: Other nucleotide sequences from this sample produce the same CDR3. The V gene is TRBV7-9, the J gene TRBJ1-5; 10 nucleotides line up with TRBD1. V trimming: 1 base; J trimming: 4 bases; junction bases outside the gene matches: 1. This CDR3 is 15 amino acids long. The germline V gene has CDR1 SEHNR and CDR2 FQNEAQ (reference sequence). CDR3 residues: CASSLGQGANQPQHF. In nucleotides, the CDR3 is TGTGCCAGCAGCTTAGGACAGGGGGCAAATCAGCCCCAGCATTTT.

On this clone itself: In the same sample, other DNA sequences code for this CDR3. The genes are TRBV2 and TRBJ1-1; 11 positions agree with TRBD1. The V gene end was trimmed by 6 bases and the J gene end by 4 bases; junction bases not matched to a gene: 1. There are 13 residues in the CDR3. Germline assignment: CDR1 SNHLY and CDR2 FYNNEI. CDR3 DNA: TGTGCCAGCAGGGGACAGGGGGGCACTGAAGCTTTCTTT. It specifies CASRGQGGTEAFF.

This clone has only one observation. The gene calls are TRBV7-2 and TRBJ1-1; D is possibly TRBD1 (6 bases). The CDR3 sequence is 14 residues long. CDR1 and CDR2 (germline): SGHTA, FQGNSA. V shed 4 bases and J shed 1 base, with 10 bases lying between them. This CDR3 is CASSSDSGNTEAFF. The CDR3 coding sequence is TGTGCCAGCAGCTCGGACAGTGGGAACACTGAAGCTTTCTTT.

The chain joins TRBV5-6 to TRBJ1-1; D possibly corresponds to TRBD1 (6 bases). V shed 5 bases and J shed 10 bases, with 18 bases lying between them. This CDR3 has 13 residues. Germline assignment: CDR1 SGHDT and CDR2 YYEEEE. CDR3 protein: CASRRGHTEGAFF. CDR3 nucleotides: TGTGCCAGCAGACGGGGACACACCGAGGGAGCTTTCTTT.

For the CDR3, the DNA is TGTGCCAGCAGCTCGCCTGGCCGTCTTAATGAGCAGTTCTTC. This gives the protein CASSSPGRLNEQFF. This chain uses TRBV7-3 with TRBJ2-1; D call uncertain. V was clipped by 4 bases and J by 7 bases, with 14 bases between them. CDR3 length: 14 amino acids. From germline, CDR1 is SGHTA and CDR2 FQGTGA.

The chain couples TRBV5-5 to TRBJ2-3, with 7 bases matching TRBD1. Germline-derived CDR1 and CDR2 are SGHKS and YYEKEE (reference sequence). This CDR3 has 17 amino acids. V trimming: 3 bases; J trimming: 2 bases; junction bases outside the gene matches: 12. The CDR3: CASSSTWTGTFTDTQYF. CDR3 DNA: TGTGCCAGCAGCTCGACTTGGACAGGAACCTTCACAGATACGCAGTATTTT.

This clone has a handful of counts. This chain links TRBV7-6 with TRBJ2-2; the match to TRBD2 covers 7 bases. V dropped 3 bases and J dropped 4; count of bases not matched to a gene: 5. CDR3 length equals 15 residues. CDR1 and CDR2 from the germline V gene are SGHVS and FNYEAQ. The CDR3 DNA reads TGTGCCAGCAGCTTGGGAGGGCACCTCACCGGGGAGCTGTTTTTT. The encoded protein is CASSLGGHLTGELFF.

CDR3 sequence: CASSSPRQGNEQFF. The CDR3 coding sequence is TGTGCCAGCAGTTCCCCTCGACAGGGCAATGAGCAGTTCTTC. J is TRBJ2-1 and V is TRBV28; 7 nucleotides line up with TRBD1. V lost 4 bases, J lost 6 bases, and 6 bases stayed unmatched. This CDR3 comprises 14 residues. In germline, CDR1 is MDHEN, CDR2 SYDVKM.

CDR3 protein: CAWSDRVGQPQHF. As DNA, the CDR3 is TGTGCCTGGAGTGACAGGGTTGGGCAGCCCCAGCATTTT. The J gene is TRBJ1-5, the V gene TRBV30; maybe TRBD1 (6 bases). V was pared by 1 base and J by 7 bases, with 11 bases between. There are 13 residues in the CDR3. Germline lookup yields CDR1 GTSNPN and CDR2 SVGIG (reference sequence).

The chain combines TRBV7-3 with TRBJ2-1, with 9 bases aligning to TRBD1. This CDR3 is 17 amino acids long. CDR1 is SGHTA, CDR2 FQGTGA, per germline. V trimming: 5 bases; J trimming: 7 bases; junction bases outside the gene matches: 15. The CDR3 region is CASSRNGAGTGSNEQFF. For the CDR3, the DNA is TGTGCCAGCAGCCGCAACGGAGCCGGGACAGGGTCAAATGAGCAGTTCTTC.

The chain has TRBV6-4 and TRBJ2-3, with D possibly matching TRBD2 (5 bases). This CDR3 comprises 14 residues. The V gene lost 6 bases and the J gene lost 4 bases, with 14 bases spanning the gap. Per the germline V gene, CDR1 is MRHNA and CDR2 is SNTAGT. CDR3 in DNA: TGTGCCAGCAGCCGAACGGAGGAGGCAGATACGCAGTATTTT. It yields the protein CASSRTEEADTQYF.

A single count supports this clone. The V call is TRBV29-1, the J call TRBJ2-1, with D perhaps TRBD1 (6 bases). Trimming stripped 7 bases from V and 6 bases from J, with 16 bases between. CDR1 and CDR2 from the germline V gene are SQVTM and ANQGSEA. The CDR3 totals 13 residues. The CDR3 nucleotides read TGCAGCGCTCTTGGGACACCCATCAATGAGCAGTTCTTC. Translating it yields CSALGTPINEQFF.

V gene TRBV10-3 combines with J gene TRBJ1-5; 10 nucleotides agree with TRBD1. CDR3 length equals 17 residues. Unmatched junction bases numbered 7, after V lost 3 bases and J lost 2 bases. Germline values: CDR1 ENHRY, CDR2 SYGVKD. CDR3 region: CAISDRQGAEGNQPQHF. The DNA for the CDR3 is TGTGCCATCAGTGACAGACAGGGGGCGGAAGGCAATCAGCCCCAGCATTTT.

V usage is TRBV5-4 and J usage is TRBJ2-5, with D possibly matching TRBD1 (6 bases). The CDR3 length is 16 residues. Germline CDR1 and CDR2: SGHNT and YYREEE (reference sequence). V gave up 3 bases and J gave up 2 bases, with 17 bases separating them. CDR3 DNA: TGTGCCAGCAGCTACCCGGGGACACCCCTTCAAGAGACCCAGTACTTC. This sequence encodes CASSYPGTPLQETQYF.

This chain connects TRBV27 to TRBJ2-3, with D possibly matching TRBD1 (6 bases). V lost 6 bases to trimming and J lost 2 bases, with 12 bases between them. The CDR3 is 14 amino acids. CDR1 and CDR2 from the germline V gene are MNHEY and SMNVEV (reference sequence). The CDR3 loop reads CASSRDRTTDTQYF. The CDR3 nucleotides are TGTGCCAGCAGCCGCGACAGGACCACAGATACGCAGTATTTT.

In its sample, this clone was seen once. The rearrangement uses TRBV4-1 and TRBJ1-5; no clear D gene. Germline CDR1 and CDR2: MGHRA and YSYEKL. The CDR3 totals 14 residues. Trimming took 0 bases from V and 1 from J, leaving 4 bases between them. CDR3 sequence: CASSQDRSNQPQHF. DNA of the CDR3: TGCGCCAGCAGCCAAGACCGGAGCAATCAGCCCCAGCATTTT.

V gene TRBV6-1 combines with J gene TRBJ1-1; D not resolved. V gave up 3 bases and J gave up 8 bases, with 13 bases separating them. This CDR3 is built from 13 residues. In germline, CDR1 is MNHNS, CDR2 SASEGT. The chain's CDR3 is CASSEGTSWEAFF. CDR3 sequence (DNA): TGTGCCAGCAGTGAGGGCACATCTTGGGAAGCTTTCTTT.

The J gene is TRBJ1-5, the V gene TRBV4-1; D uncertain. Germline-derived CDR1 and CDR2 are MGHRA and YSYEKL. The CDR3 is 14 residues long. Trimming pared 1 base from V and 7 bases from J, leaving 11 bases between. The DNA for the CDR3 is TGCGCCAGCAGCCAAGCGCGGGGTATCCAGCCCCAGCATTTT. Translating gives CASSQARGIQPQHF.

The rearrangement uses TRBV5-1 and TRBJ1-1, with TRBD1 matching 8 bases. Germline V CDR1 and CDR2: SGHRS, YFSETQ. The CDR3 loop spans 12 amino acids. V shed 4 bases, J shed 7 bases, and the junction held 3 bases outside the gene matches. CDR3 sequence: CASSTDRGEAFF. The CDR3, as DNA: TGCGCCAGCAGCACCGACAGGGGTGAAGCTTTCTTT. The whole variable domain, filled in from reference TRBV5-1 and TRBJ1-1, reads KAGVTQTPRYLIKTRGQQVTLSCSPISGHRSVSWYQQTPGQGLQFLFEYFSETQRNKGNFPGRFSGRQFSNSRSEMNVSTLELGDSALYLCASSTDRGEAFFGQGTRLTVV.

The rearrangement links TRBV28 to TRBJ1-1; the D is unclear. Germline CDR1 reads MDHEN; CDR2 reads SYDVKM. The CDR3 covers 14 residues. V was cut by 3 bases and J by 10 bases, with 18 bases left in between. The DNA of the CDR3 is TGTGCCAGCAGTTTCCTGTCCACAACCCGGGGAGCTTTCTTT. Translation gives CASSFLSTTRGAFF.